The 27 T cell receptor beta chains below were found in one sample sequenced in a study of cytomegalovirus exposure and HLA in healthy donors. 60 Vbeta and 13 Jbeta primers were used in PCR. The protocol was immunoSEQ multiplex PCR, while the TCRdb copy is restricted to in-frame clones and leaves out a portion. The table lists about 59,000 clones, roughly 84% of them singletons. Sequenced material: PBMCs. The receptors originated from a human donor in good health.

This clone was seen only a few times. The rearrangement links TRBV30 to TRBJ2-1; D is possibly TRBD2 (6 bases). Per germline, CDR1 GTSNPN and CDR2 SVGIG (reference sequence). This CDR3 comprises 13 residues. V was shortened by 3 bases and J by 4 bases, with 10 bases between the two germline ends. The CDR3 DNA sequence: TGTGCCTGGAGCGTTGCGGGATACAATGAGCAGTTCTTC. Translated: CAWSVAGYNEQFF. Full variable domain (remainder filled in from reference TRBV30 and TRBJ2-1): SQTIHQWPATLVQPVGSPLSLECTVEGTSNPNLYWYRQAAGRGLQLLFYSVGIGQISSEVPQNLSASRPQDRQFILSSKKLLLSDSGFYLCAWSVAGYNEQFFGPGTRLTVL.

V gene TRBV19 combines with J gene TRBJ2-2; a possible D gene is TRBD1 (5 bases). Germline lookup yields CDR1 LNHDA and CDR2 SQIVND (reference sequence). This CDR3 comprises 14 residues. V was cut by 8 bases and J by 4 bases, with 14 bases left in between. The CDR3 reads CASQGVVGTGELFF. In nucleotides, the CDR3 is TGTGCCAGTCAAGGGGTGGTAGGCACCGGGGAGCTGTTTTTT.

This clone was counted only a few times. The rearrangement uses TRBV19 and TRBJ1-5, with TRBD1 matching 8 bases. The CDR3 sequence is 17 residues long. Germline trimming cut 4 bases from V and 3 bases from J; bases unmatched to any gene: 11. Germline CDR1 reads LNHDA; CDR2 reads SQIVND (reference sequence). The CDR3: CASSTPWDRRNNQPQHF. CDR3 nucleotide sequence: TGTGCCAGTAGTACGCCCTGGGACAGGCGCAACAATCAGCCCCAGCATTTT.

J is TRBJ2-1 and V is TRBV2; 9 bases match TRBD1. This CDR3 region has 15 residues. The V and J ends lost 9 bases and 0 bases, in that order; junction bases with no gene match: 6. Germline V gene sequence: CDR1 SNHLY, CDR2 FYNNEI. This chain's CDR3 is CARTGGVSSYNEQFF. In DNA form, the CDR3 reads TGTGCCAGAACAGGGGGCGTAAGCTCCTACAATGAGCAGTTCTTC.

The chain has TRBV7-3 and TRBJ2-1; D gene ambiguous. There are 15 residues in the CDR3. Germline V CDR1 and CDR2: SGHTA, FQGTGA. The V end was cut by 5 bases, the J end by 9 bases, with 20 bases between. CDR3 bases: TGTGCCAGCAGCCCAACGGATCGACTTCCGGGTGAGCAGTTCTTC. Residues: CASSPTDRLPGEQFF.

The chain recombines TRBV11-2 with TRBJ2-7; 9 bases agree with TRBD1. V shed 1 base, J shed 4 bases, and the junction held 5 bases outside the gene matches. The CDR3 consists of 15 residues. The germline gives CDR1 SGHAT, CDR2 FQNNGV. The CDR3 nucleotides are TGTGCCAGCAGCTTAGTCGGGACAGGGTTTTACGAGCAGTACTTC. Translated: CASSLVGTGFYEQYF.

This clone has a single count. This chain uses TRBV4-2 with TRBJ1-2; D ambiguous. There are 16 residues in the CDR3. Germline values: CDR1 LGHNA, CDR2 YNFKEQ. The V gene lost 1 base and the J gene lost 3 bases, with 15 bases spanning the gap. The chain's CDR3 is CASSQGGLKRDYGYTF. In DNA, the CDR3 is TGTGCCAGCAGCCAAGGCGGACTGAAAAGGGACTATGGCTACACCTTC.

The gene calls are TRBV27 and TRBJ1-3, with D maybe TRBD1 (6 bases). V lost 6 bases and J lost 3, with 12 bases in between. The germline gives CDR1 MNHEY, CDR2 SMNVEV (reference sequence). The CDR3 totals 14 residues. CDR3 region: CASSPYRDGNTIYF. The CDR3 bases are TGTGCCAGCAGCCCTTACAGGGATGGAAACACCATATATTTT.

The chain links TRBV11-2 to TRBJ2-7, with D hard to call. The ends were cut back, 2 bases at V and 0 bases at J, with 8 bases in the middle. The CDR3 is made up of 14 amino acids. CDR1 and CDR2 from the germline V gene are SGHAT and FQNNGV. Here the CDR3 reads CASSLTVSSYEQYF. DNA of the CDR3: TGTGCCAGCAGCTTAACAGTAAGCTCCTACGAGCAGTACTTC.

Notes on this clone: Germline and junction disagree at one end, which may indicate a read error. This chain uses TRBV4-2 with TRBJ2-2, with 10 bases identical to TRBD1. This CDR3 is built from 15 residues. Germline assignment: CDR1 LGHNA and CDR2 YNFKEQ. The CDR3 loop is CASSKDRDRGGELFF. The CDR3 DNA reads TGTGCCAGCAGCAAAGACCGGGACAGGGGCGGGGAGCTGTTTTTT.

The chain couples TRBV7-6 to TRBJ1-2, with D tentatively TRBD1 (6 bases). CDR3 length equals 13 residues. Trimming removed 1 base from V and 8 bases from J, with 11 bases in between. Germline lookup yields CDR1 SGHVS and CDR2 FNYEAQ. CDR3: CASSLEVGGGYTF. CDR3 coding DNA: TGTGCCAGCAGCTTAGAGGTTGGGGGCGGCTACACCTTC.

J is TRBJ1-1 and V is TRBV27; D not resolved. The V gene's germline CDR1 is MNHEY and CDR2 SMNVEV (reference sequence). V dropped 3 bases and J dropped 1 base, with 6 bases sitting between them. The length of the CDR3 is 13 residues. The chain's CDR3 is CASSFVQNTEAFF. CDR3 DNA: TGTGCCAGCAGTTTTGTACAGAACACTGAAGCTTTCTTT.

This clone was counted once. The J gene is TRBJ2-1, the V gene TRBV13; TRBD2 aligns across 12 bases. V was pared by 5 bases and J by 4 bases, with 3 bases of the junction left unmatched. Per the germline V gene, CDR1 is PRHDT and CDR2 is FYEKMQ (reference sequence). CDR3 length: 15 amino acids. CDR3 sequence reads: CASSLLAGGYNEQFF. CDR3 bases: TGTGCCAGCAGCCTACTAGCGGGGGGTTACAATGAGCAGTTCTTC.

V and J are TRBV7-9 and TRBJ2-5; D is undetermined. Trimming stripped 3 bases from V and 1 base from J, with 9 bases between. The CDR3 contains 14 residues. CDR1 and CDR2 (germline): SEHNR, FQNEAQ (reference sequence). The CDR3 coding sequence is TGTGCCAGCAGCTTTGAGGAGTTCCAAGAGACCCAGTACTTC. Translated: CASSFEEFQETQYF.

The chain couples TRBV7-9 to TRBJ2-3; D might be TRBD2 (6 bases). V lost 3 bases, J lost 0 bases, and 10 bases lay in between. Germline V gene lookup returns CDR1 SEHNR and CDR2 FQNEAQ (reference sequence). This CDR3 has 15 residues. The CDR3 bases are TGTGCCAGCAGCTTGGCGGGACCAAGCACAGATACGCAGTATTTT. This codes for CASSLAGPSTDTQYF. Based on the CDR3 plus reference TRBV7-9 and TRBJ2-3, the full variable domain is DTGVSQNPRHKITKRGQNVTFRCDPISEHNRLYWYRQTLGQGPEFLTYFQNEAQLEKSRLLSDRFSAERPKGSFSTLEIQRTEQGDSAMYLCASSLAGPSTDTQYFGPGTRLTVL.

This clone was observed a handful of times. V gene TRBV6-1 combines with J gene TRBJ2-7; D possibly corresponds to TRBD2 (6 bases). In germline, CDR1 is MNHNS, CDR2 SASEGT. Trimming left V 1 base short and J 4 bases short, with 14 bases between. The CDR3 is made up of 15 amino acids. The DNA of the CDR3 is TGTGCCAGCAGTGAAGAGAGGTGGGGACTTTACGAGCAGTACTTC. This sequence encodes CASSEERWGLYEQYF.

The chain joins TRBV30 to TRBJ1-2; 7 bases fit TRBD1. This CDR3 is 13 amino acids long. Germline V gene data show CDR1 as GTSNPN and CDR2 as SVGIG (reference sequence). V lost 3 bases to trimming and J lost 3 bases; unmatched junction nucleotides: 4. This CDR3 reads CAWSADRDYGYTF. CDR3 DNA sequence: TGTGCCTGGAGCGCTGACAGGGACTATGGCTACACCTTC.

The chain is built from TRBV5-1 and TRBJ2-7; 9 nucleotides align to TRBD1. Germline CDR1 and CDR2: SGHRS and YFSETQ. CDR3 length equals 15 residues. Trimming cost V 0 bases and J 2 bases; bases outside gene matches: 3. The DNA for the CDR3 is TGCGCCAGCAGCTTGGAGGGGGACAGGGCCTACGAGCAGTACTTC. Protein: CASSLEGDRAYEQYF.

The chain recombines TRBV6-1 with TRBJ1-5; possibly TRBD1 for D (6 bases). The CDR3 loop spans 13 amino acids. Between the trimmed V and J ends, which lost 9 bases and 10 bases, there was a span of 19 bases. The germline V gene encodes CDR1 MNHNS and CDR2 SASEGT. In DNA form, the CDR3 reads TGTGCCAGTGCCCGGGACGCAGGGGATCCCCAGCATTTT. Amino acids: CASARDAGDPQHF.

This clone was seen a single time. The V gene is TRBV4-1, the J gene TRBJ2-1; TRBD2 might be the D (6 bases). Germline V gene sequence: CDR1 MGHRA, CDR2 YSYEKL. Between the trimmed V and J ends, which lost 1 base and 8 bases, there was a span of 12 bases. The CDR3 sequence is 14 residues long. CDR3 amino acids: CASSQVILAHEQFF. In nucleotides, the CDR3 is TGCGCCAGCAGCCAAGTAATACTAGCCCATGAGCAGTTCTTC.

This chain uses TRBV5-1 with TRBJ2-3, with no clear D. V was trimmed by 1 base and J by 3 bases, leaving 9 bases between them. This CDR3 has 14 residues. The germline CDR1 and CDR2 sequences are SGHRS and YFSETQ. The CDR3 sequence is CASSLFPETDTQYF. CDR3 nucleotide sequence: TGCGCCAGCAGCTTGTTTCCAGAAACAGATACGCAGTATTTT.

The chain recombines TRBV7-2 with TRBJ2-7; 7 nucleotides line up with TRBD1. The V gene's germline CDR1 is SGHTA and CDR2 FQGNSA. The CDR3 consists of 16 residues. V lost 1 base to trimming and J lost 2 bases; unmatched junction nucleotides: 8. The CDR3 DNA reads TGTGCCAGCAGCTTAGGCCAGGGGGTAAAGACCTACGAGCAGTACTTC. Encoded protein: CASSLGQGVKTYEQYF.

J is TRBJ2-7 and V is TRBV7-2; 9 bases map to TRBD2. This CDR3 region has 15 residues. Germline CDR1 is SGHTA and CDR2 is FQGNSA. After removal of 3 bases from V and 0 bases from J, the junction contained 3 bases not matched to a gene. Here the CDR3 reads CASSLGSGSSYEQYF. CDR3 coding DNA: TGTGCCAGCAGCTTGGGTAGCGGGAGCTCCTACGAGCAGTACTTC.

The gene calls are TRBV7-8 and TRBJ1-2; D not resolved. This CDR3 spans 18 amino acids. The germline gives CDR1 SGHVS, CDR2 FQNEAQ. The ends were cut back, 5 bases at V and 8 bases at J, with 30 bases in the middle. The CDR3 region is CASSTRVAGRRATGGYTF. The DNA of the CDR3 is TGTGCCAGCAGCACACGGGTCGCCGGACGACGAGCAACGGGGGGCTACACCTTC.

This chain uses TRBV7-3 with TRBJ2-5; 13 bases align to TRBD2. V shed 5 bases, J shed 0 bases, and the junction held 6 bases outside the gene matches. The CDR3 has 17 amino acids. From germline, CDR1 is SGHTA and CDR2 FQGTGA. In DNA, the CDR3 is TGTGCCAGCAGCACCCGACTAGCGGGGGGCTACCAAGAGACCCAGTACTTC. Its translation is CASSTRLAGGYQETQYF.

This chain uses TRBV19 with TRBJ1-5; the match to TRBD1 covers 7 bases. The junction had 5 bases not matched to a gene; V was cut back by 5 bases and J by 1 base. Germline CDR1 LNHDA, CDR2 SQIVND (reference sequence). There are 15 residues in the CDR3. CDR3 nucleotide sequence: TGTGCCAGTAGTCGAGAGGGGGCGAGCAATCAGCCCCAGCATTTT. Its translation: CASSREGASNQPQHF.

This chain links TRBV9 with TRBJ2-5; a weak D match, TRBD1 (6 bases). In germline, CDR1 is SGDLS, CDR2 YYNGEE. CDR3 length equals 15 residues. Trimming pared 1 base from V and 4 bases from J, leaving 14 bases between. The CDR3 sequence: CASSVFTGSSETQYF. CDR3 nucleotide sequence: TGTGCCAGCAGCGTATTTACAGGGTCCTCAGAGACCCAGTACTTC. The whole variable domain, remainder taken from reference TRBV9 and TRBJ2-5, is DSGVTQTPKHLITATGQRVTLRCSPRSGDLSVYWYQQSLDQGLQFLIQYYNGEERAKGNILERFSAQQFPDLHSELNLSSLELGDSALYFCASSVFTGSSETQYFGPGTRLLVL.